The TCR beta chain described here comes from a study of blood T cell repertoires in COVID-19. The germline V gene encodes CDR1 SGHDT and CDR2 YYEEEE. V trimming: 7 bases; J trimming: 10 bases; junction bases outside the gene matches: 13. CDR3 length equals 15 residues. Using immunoSEQ multiplex PCR, the repertoire was profiled, and TCRdb retains in-frame clones only, with some absent. The sample yields around 300,000 clones, 86% seen once. Sequencing was done on a sample of peripheral blood. This TCR was sampled from a woman aged 30 to 39 with active or convalescent COVID-19. The chain combines TRBV5-6 with TRBJ1-6; 8 bases agree with TRBD1. The CDR3, as DNA: TGTGCCAGCGAGATTCGACAGGGGTCACAGTCACCCCTCCACTTT. As protein: CASEIRQGSQSPLHF.